These T cell receptor beta chains were read from a single sample in a study of monozygotic twins with inflammatory bowel disease. Following a re-call of the 5' RACE reads, TCRdb has one entry per CDR3 protein and lacks DNA. The clone table shows 300,000 to 400,000 distinct CDR3 sequences, with the ten largest holding 2%. The sequencing sample was made of blood. The receptor set was obtained from a human donor with ulcerative colitis or Crohn's disease, or a healthy co-twin of an affected twin (not recorded which). Each CDR3 is given with its conserved first and last residue.

TRBV28	TRBJ1-5	CASNSGQGIGGNQPQHF
TRBV24-1	TRBJ1-5	CATSQGTSSQPQHF
TRBV25-1	TRBJ2-1	CASSDPGTSGTSYNEQFF
TRBV28	TRBJ2-2	CASSSPSGLAIRGELFF
TRBV12-3/TRBV12-4	TRBJ1-2	CASSSYTGGGYGYTF
TRBV12-3/TRBV12-4	TRBJ2-7	CASSFGTSGDEQYF
TRBV7-8	TRBJ1-5	CASSVGDGPQHF
TRBV3-1	TRBJ1-4	CASSPKTTNEKLFF
TRBV7-2	TRBJ1-5	CASSPAGGVSNQPQHF
TRBV12-3/TRBV12-4	TRBJ1-5	CASSLSGHRGNQPQHF
TRBV20-1	TRBJ2-5	CSAREIKETQYF
TRBV28	TRBJ2-7	CASSPSYGGVSYEQYF
TRBV5-5	TRBJ1-5	CASSPWDSHQPQHF
TRBV12-3/TRBV12-4	TRBJ1-2	CASSPMEGYGYTF
TRBV21-1	TRBJ2-5	CASSKAGVAGLQETQYF
TRBV27	TRBJ1-1	CASTPTAQGANTEAFF
TRBV29-1	TRBJ2-7	CSVETGVGYEQYF
TRBV4-1	TRBJ2-1	CASSQTGLAYRGSYNEQFF
TRBV29-1	TRBJ2-2	CSVEEPPNTGELFF
TRBV6-2/TRBV6-3	TRBJ2-7	CASRGRLAPYEQYF
TRBV27	TRBJ2-3	CASSLYVGPSRLSTDTQYF
TRBV7-9	TRBJ2-7	CASSPGAGHEQYF
TRBV20-1	TRBJ1-5	CSVYRVGQPQHF
TRBV20-1	TRBJ2-7	CSASTPGAVSYEQYF
TRBV27	TRBJ2-5	CASSPRSGQETQYF
TRBV29-1	TRBJ1-2	CSVDGGNYGYTF
TRBV10-3	TRBJ2-2	CAISGGAGIMGELFF
TRBV20-1	TRBJ2-1	CSASLRQGSSYNEQFF
TRBV20-1	TRBJ2-3	CSASPLAGGADTQYF
TRBV5-1	TRBJ2-1	CASSGGGRSYNEQFF
TRBV29-1	TRBJ2-7	CSIIREESPDEQYF